This TCR beta chain is drawn from a study of identical twins. Study-level points and caveats: Because invariant MAIT and iNKT cells could be present, zero-insertion analyses could be partly confounded. Those out-of-frame alpha sequences shared by twins showed an excess of low generation probability.

This clonotype showed up just a few times. Its specificity is unknown. Unique molecular identifiers were present on the cDNA, and a universal primer site came from template switching. TCRdb passed the 5' RACE reads through MiXCR, listing each CDR3 protein once. The sample has around 570,000 distinct CDR3 sequences, just under 10% seen once; the top ten hold roughly 3.2%. This CDR3 spans 15 amino acids. V was cut by 5 bases and J by 3 bases, with 14 bases left in between. Germline V gene lookup returns CDR1 SGHVS and CDR2 FQNEAQ. The same data also contributed to another study, on yellow fever vaccine responses in identical twins. That work adds: Vaccine-induced T cell responses in twins were reportedly observed to appear partly convergent, partly personalized.

Sequenced input: PBMCs. The TCR was taken from a woman between 18 and 29 years old in good health. The chain uses TRBV7-8 and TRBJ2-1, with unresolved D. Here the CDR3 DNA reads TGTGCCAGCAGCAGAGGACCGGACCTCTACAATGAGCAGTTCTTC. It specifies CASSRGPDLYNEQFF.